This T cell receptor (beta chain) emerged from a study of human T cells and chemical hapten exposure. Study-level background: Small differences in pooled library volume mainly drove the variation in TCR yields per sample.

Broader study findings: Unchanged with DPC sensitization were TCRs above 1 in 1000 frequency.

A word on this clonotype: Its target is not known.

The study used a library that attached unique molecular identifiers to individual cDNA molecules. TCRdb re-called the RACE reads through MiXCR, storing one row per CDR3 protein. The sample has about 51,000 distinct CDR3 sequences, around 9.4% seen once. Germline assignment: CDR1 SQVTM and CDR2 ANQGSEA. The CDR3 has 13 residues. Trimming stripped 5 bases from V and 8 bases from J, with 18 bases between. Documented time point: pre-sensitization, week 0. Described treatment: therapeutic diphenylcyclopropenone sensitization with weekly scalp DPC. Extraction of total RNA was performed on unfractionated whole blood.

Sequences were derived from whole blood, sampled in connection with sensitization to the hapten diphenylcyclopropenone (DPC). The receptor comes from a middle-aged woman with alopecia areata. Some clones in this sample may be carry-over from other donors' samples. This sequence joins TRBV29-1 and TRBJ1-1, with D uncertain. CDR3 DNA: TGCAGCGTTTCCCAGACCTCCCGTGGAGAAGCTTTCTTT. Its protein is CSVSQTSRGEAFF.